These 9 T cell receptor beta chains came from one sample sequenced in a study of blood T cell repertoires in COVID-19. Clones were sequenced by immunoSEQ multiplex PCR, and TCRdb holds only the in-frame ones, with some missing. This table has 150,000 to 200,000 clones, around 83% appearing once. The sample comprised PBMCs or T cells enriched from blood (not recorded which). These receptors all stem from a middle-aged woman in a cohort exposed to, infected with or recovered from COVID-19 (not recorded which).

The chain uses TRBV5-6 and TRBJ2-2; TRBD2 aligns across 9 bases. V dropped 4 bases and J dropped 6; count of bases not matched to a gene: 10. The CDR3 extends over 16 amino acids. Germline CDR1 SGHDT, CDR2 YYEEEE. CDR3 sequence (DNA): TGTGCCAGCAGCCCGCTTAGCGGGAGTAGATCCGGGGAGCTGTTTTTT. Translated, it gives CASSPLSGSRSGELFF.

This clone turned up a few times. The chain is built from TRBV6-5 and TRBJ2-7; the D is unclear. Germline V gene lookup returns CDR1 MNHEY and CDR2 SVGAGI. This CDR3 comprises 13 residues. Trimming left V 6 bases short and J 2 bases short, with 11 bases between. The DNA of the CDR3 is TGTGCCAGCAGCTCAACTCGAACCTACGAGCAGTACTTC. This translates into CASSSTRTYEQYF.

The chain carries TRBV4-1 and TRBJ2-2; a possible D gene is TRBD2 (5 bases). The CDR3 loop spans 15 amino acids. Deletions cut 2 bases from V and 3 bases from J, with 10 bases between. The germline gives CDR1 MGHRA, CDR2 YSYEKL. CDR3 protein: CASSQRLADTGELFF. The CDR3 DNA is TGCGCCAGCAGCCAACGCCTAGCCGACACCGGGGAGCTGTTTTTT.

Of note for this clone: At one of its ends the junction is not consistent with the germline gene, which may arise from a read error. The chain recombines TRBV13 with TRBJ1-5; 7 bases are shared with TRBD1. Germline V lookup: CDR1 PRHDT, CDR2 FYEKMQ (reference sequence). CDR3 size: 13 residues. The CDR3 sequence: CASSLGGDQPQHF. The CDR3 bases are TGTGCCAGCAGCCTAGGGGGCGATCAGCCCCAGCATTTT.

The V call is TRBV7-9, the J call TRBJ1-2, with 8 bases aligning to TRBD1. This CDR3 is built from 13 residues. The V gene end was trimmed by 4 bases and the J gene end by 3 bases; junction bases not matched to a gene: 1. Per the germline V gene, CDR1 is SEHNR and CDR2 is FQNEAQ (reference sequence). The DNA for the CDR3 is TGTGCCAGCAGCTGGGGACAGGACTATGGCTACACCTTC. Its translation is CASSWGQDYGYTF.

The CDR3 region is CAMDKSGEAFF. The CDR3 region has the DNA TGTGCCATGGACAAGTCAGGTGAAGCTTTCTTT. The chain has TRBV5-4 and TRBJ1-1, with D possibly TRBD1 on 5 matching bases. CDR1 and CDR2 (germline): SGHNT, YYREEE (reference sequence). Deletions cut 9 bases from V and 7 bases from J, with 13 bases between. The CDR3 has 11 residues.

This clone was counted only a few times. The rearrangement links TRBV18 to TRBJ2-1, with 9 bases fitting TRBD1. CDR1 KGHSH and CDR2 LQKENI come from the germline V gene. Unmatched junction bases numbered 4, after V lost 2 bases and J lost 8 bases. The CDR3 has 14 amino acids. The CDR3 here is CASSPRQGGDEQFF. The DNA of the CDR3 is TGTGCCAGCTCACCAAGACAGGGGGGTGATGAGCAGTTCTTC.

The chain links TRBV11-2 to TRBJ2-7, with D perhaps TRBD2 (5 bases). Trimming took off 5 bases at V and 4 bases at J, with 15 bases between the two ends. CDR1 and CDR2 (germline): SGHAT, FQNNGV. The CDR3 runs 14 residues. The CDR3 here is CASSPNRDMYEQYF. CDR3 sequence (DNA): TGTGCCAGCAGCCCTAACCGGGATATGTACGAGCAGTACTTC.

The rearrangement links TRBV2 to TRBJ2-3; 8 bases agree with TRBD2. The germline V gene encodes CDR1 SNHLY and CDR2 FYNNEI. Trimming at V came to 0 bases and at J to 5 bases, leaving 10 bases not matched to a gene. This CDR3 contains 17 residues. The chain's CDR3 is CASSEALRAGAGDTQYF. The CDR3 DNA sequence: TGTGCCAGCAGTGAAGCGCTTCGAGCGGGGGCCGGAGATACGCAGTATTTT.